Listed below are T cell receptor beta chains from one sample, sequenced in a study of vaccination and CD4 T cells after COVID-19. A single record per CDR3 protein comes from TCRdb applying MiXCR to the PCR reads. This table holds tens of thousands of distinct CDR3 sequences, under 65% found once. The source was CD4+ T cells from blood, collected before SARS-CoV-2 vaccination. Receptors originate from a human donor who had recovered from COVID-19. Both conserved end residues are part of each CDR3. Fields, in order: clone size, D gene, J gene, V gene, CDR3 protein, CDR3 DNA. D genes are given only for firm matches. Not every row has a clone size; where given, it reads once, few, many or a size class.

clone_size: -; d_call: TRBD1; j_call: TRBJ1-1; v_call: TRBV18; cdr3_aa: CASSPQAGGAPSEAFF; cdr3_nt: TGTGCCAGCTCACCACAGGCAGGGGGCGCTCCTAGTGAAGCTTTCTTT
clone_size: -; d_call: -; j_call: TRBJ2-7; v_call: TRBV28; cdr3_aa: CASRTRTRGTGEQYF; cdr3_nt: TGTGCCAGCAGAACCCGGACTAGGGGGACTGGGGAGCAGTACTTC
clone_size: -; d_call: -; j_call: TRBJ2-6; v_call: TRBV20-1; cdr3_aa: CSAREGANVLTF; cdr3_nt: TGCAGTGCTAGAGAAGGGGCCAACGTCCTGACTTTC
clone_size: few; d_call: -; j_call: TRBJ1-3; v_call: TRBV28; cdr3_aa: CASSSPGGASGNTIYF; cdr3_nt: TGTGCCAGCAGTTCGCCCGGGGGGGCGAGCGGAAACACCATATATTTT
clone_size: few; d_call: TRBD1; j_call: TRBJ2-3; v_call: TRBV7-2; cdr3_aa: CASILGLTGATSTDTQYF; cdr3_nt: TGTGCCAGCATACTAGGTTTAACAGGGGCCACTAGCACAGATACGCAGTATTTT
clone_size: -; d_call: -; j_call: TRBJ1-1; v_call: TRBV27; cdr3_aa: CASSLLARGGTEAFF; cdr3_nt: TGTGCCAGCAGTTTATTGGCCAGGGGAGGGACTGAAGCTTTCTTT
clone_size: few; d_call: -; j_call: TRBJ1-1; v_call: TRBV7-9; cdr3_aa: CASSFRGNTEAFF; cdr3_nt: TGTGCCAGCAGCTTTAGGGGGAACACTGAAGCTTTCTTT
clone_size: few; d_call: -; j_call: TRBJ2-3; v_call: TRBV20-1; cdr3_aa: CSAREPYTDTQYF; cdr3_nt: TGCAGTGCTAGAGAACCTTACACAGATACGCAGTATTTT
clone_size: -; d_call: -; j_call: TRBJ2-3; v_call: TRBV29-1; cdr3_aa: CSVQLGIGDTQYF; cdr3_nt: TGCAGCGTTCAGCTCGGGATCGGTGATACGCAGTATTTT
clone_size: few; d_call: -; j_call: TRBJ1-4; v_call: TRBV6-1; cdr3_aa: CASSQDLGKGKLFF; cdr3_nt: TGTGCCAGCAGCCAGGACCTTGGGAAGGGGAAACTGTTTTTT
clone_size: -; d_call: -; j_call: TRBJ1-2; v_call: TRBV27; cdr3_aa: CASSPPGSPVDGYTF; cdr3_nt: TGTGCCAGCAGTCCCCCCGGGAGCCCGGTTGATGGCTACACCTTC
clone_size: -; d_call: -; j_call: TRBJ1-2; v_call: TRBV20-1; cdr3_aa: CSARVGGTFDGYTF; cdr3_nt: TGCAGTGCTAGAGTCGGCGGGACATTCGACGGCTACACCTTC
clone_size: -; d_call: -; j_call: TRBJ2-3; v_call: TRBV9; cdr3_aa: CASSTYGTIGTDTQYF; cdr3_nt: TGTGCCAGCAGCACCTACGGGACCATAGGCACAGATACGCAGTATTTT
clone_size: -; d_call: TRBD1; j_call: TRBJ2-5; v_call: TRBV28; cdr3_aa: CASSGGQGDQETQYF; cdr3_nt: TGTGCCAGCAGTGGGGGACAGGGAGACCAAGAGACCCAGTACTTC
clone_size: -; d_call: TRBD2; j_call: TRBJ2-1; v_call: TRBV6-5; cdr3_aa: CASSLSGRADSYNEQFF; cdr3_nt: TGTGCCAGCAGTTTAAGCGGGAGGGCCGACTCCTACAATGAGCAGTTCTTC
clone_size: -; d_call: TRBD1; j_call: TRBJ2-7; v_call: TRBV24-1; cdr3_aa: CATSDASGQGIHEQYF; cdr3_nt: TGTGCCACCAGTGATGCCTCGGGACAGGGGATCCACGAGCAGTACTTC
clone_size: -; d_call: TRBD1; j_call: TRBJ2-5; v_call: TRBV6-2/TRBV6-3; cdr3_aa: CASRTTGDHETQYF; cdr3_nt: TGTGCCAGCAGAACCACAGGGGATCACGAGACCCAGTACTTC
clone_size: -; d_call: TRBD1; j_call: TRBJ1-4; v_call: TRBV7-9; cdr3_aa: CASSLGQDNEKLFF; cdr3_nt: TGTGCCAGCAGCCTGGGACAGGATAATGAAAAACTGTTTTTT
clone_size: -; d_call: TRBD1; j_call: TRBJ2-7; v_call: TRBV20-1; cdr3_aa: CSARGGTGGSYEQYF; cdr3_nt: TGCAGTGCTAGAGGGGGGACAGGGGGATCCTACGAGCAGTACTTC
clone_size: -; d_call: -; j_call: TRBJ1-5; v_call: TRBV2; cdr3_aa: CASSDPRSGVEPQHF; cdr3_nt: TGTGCCAGCAGTGATCCCCGGTCAGGGGTCGAGCCCCAGCATTTT
clone_size: -; d_call: TRBD1; j_call: TRBJ1-5; v_call: TRBV20-1; cdr3_aa: CSVKEPTGLNQPQHF; cdr3_nt: TGCAGTGTTAAAGAGCCGACAGGGCTCAATCAGCCCCAGCATTTT
clone_size: few; d_call: TRBD2; j_call: TRBJ2-7; v_call: TRBV20-1; cdr3_aa: CSASGRVYEQYF; cdr3_nt: TGCAGTGCTAGCGGGAGGGTTTACGAGCAGTACTTC
clone_size: -; d_call: -; j_call: TRBJ1-1; v_call: TRBV20-1; cdr3_aa: CSARYVNTEAFF; cdr3_nt: TGCAGTGCTAGGTACGTGAACACTGAAGCTTTCTTT
clone_size: -; d_call: TRBD1; j_call: TRBJ1-1; v_call: TRBV11-2; cdr3_aa: CASSTYRGNTEAFF; cdr3_nt: TGTGCCAGCAGCACCTACAGGGGTAACACTGAAGCTTTCTTT
clone_size: -; d_call: TRBD1; j_call: TRBJ1-6; v_call: TRBV7-9; cdr3_aa: CASSSSGTGPNSPLHF; cdr3_nt: TGTGCCAGCAGCTCTTCTGGGACAGGGCCAAATTCACCCCTCCACTTT
clone_size: -; d_call: TRBD2; j_call: TRBJ2-2; v_call: TRBV6-2/TRBV6-3; cdr3_aa: CAGRRTAGVSGELFF; cdr3_nt: TGTGCCGGCAGGCGGACAGCGGGAGTCTCCGGGGAGCTGTTTTTT
clone_size: -; d_call: TRBD2; j_call: TRBJ2-2; v_call: TRBV28; cdr3_aa: CASSYRGTSGPGELFF; cdr3_nt: TGTGCCAGCAGTTACCGGGGTACTAGCGGGCCCGGGGAGCTGTTTTTT
clone_size: -; d_call: -; j_call: TRBJ2-3; v_call: TRBV4-2; cdr3_aa: CASSPGVRVYTDTQYF; cdr3_nt: TGTGCCAGCAGCCCGGGGGTTCGAGTTTACACAGATACGCAGTATTTT
clone_size: few; d_call: -; j_call: TRBJ1-5; v_call: TRBV21-1; cdr3_aa: CASSRRRWEMGRTNQPQHF; cdr3_nt: TGTGCCAGCAGCAGACGTCGGTGGGAAATGGGACGGACAAATCAGCCCCAGCATTTT
clone_size: -; d_call: -; j_call: TRBJ1-2; v_call: TRBV27; cdr3_aa: CASSLSFMPDRRGGYTF; cdr3_nt: TGTGCCAGCAGTTTAAGCTTTATGCCCGACAGGAGAGGTGGCTACACCTTC
clone_size: -; d_call: -; j_call: TRBJ1-1; v_call: TRBV7-2; cdr3_aa: CASSSSYTEAFF; cdr3_nt: TGTGCCAGCAGCTCCAGTTACACTGAAGCTTTCTTT
clone_size: -; d_call: -; j_call: TRBJ2-2; v_call: TRBV2; cdr3_aa: CASIRNTGELFF; cdr3_nt: TGTGCCAGCATACGAAACACCGGGGAGCTGTTTTTT
clone_size: -; d_call: -; j_call: TRBJ2-7; v_call: TRBV19; cdr3_aa: CASRSFGTSSYEQYF; cdr3_nt: TGTGCCAGTAGATCGTTTGGGACTTCCTCCTACGAGCAGTACTTC
clone_size: few; d_call: -; j_call: TRBJ1-6; v_call: TRBV6-1; cdr3_aa: CASREDTYSPLHF; cdr3_nt: TGTGCCAGCAGGGAGGACACTTATTCACCCCTCCACTTT
clone_size: -; d_call: TRBD1; j_call: TRBJ1-5; v_call: TRBV7-9; cdr3_aa: CASSQGGGGNQPQHF; cdr3_nt: TGTGCCAGCAGCCAAGGGGGCGGAGGCAATCAGCCCCAGCATTTT
clone_size: -; d_call: TRBD1; j_call: TRBJ1-6; v_call: TRBV6-1; cdr3_aa: CASSAETGGFSPLHF; cdr3_nt: TGTGCCAGCAGTGCTGAGACAGGGGGGTTCTCACCCCTCCACTTT
clone_size: -; d_call: -; j_call: TRBJ1-3; v_call: TRBV19; cdr3_aa: CASSPDGSGNTIYF; cdr3_nt: TGTGCCAGTAGCCCCGACGGCTCTGGAAACACCATATATTTT
clone_size: -; d_call: -; j_call: TRBJ1-6; v_call: TRBV7-9; cdr3_aa: CASSPQSSYNSPLHF; cdr3_nt: TGTGCCAGCAGCCCCCAGAGCTCCTATAATTCACCCCTCCACTTT
clone_size: -; d_call: TRBD1; j_call: TRBJ1-1; v_call: TRBV6-1; cdr3_aa: CASSLGGLGAFF; cdr3_nt: TGTGCCAGCAGCCTAGGGGGCCTGGGAGCTTTCTTT
clone_size: -; d_call: -; j_call: TRBJ1-1; v_call: TRBV28; cdr3_aa: CASLAGGMNTEAFF; cdr3_nt: TGTGCCAGCTTAGCCGGTGGTATGAACACTGAAGCTTTCTTT
clone_size: -; d_call: TRBD1; j_call: TRBJ2-7; v_call: TRBV24-1; cdr3_aa: CATSDSTGGLYEQYF; cdr3_nt: TGTGCCACCAGTGATTCGACAGGGGGGCTCTACGAGCAGTACTTC
clone_size: -; d_call: TRBD2; j_call: TRBJ2-5; v_call: TRBV20-1; cdr3_aa: CSVMTSGQETQYF; cdr3_nt: TGCAGTGTTATGACTAGCGGGCAAGAGACCCAGTACTTC
clone_size: -; d_call: -; j_call: TRBJ2-7; v_call: TRBV7-8; cdr3_aa: CASSLGVYATNSYEQYF; cdr3_nt: TGTGCCAGCAGCTTAGGCGTTTACGCGACGAACTCCTACGAGCAGTACTTC
clone_size: few; d_call: -; j_call: TRBJ1-1; v_call: TRBV6-2/TRBV6-3; cdr3_aa: CASTDPRYGNTEAFF; cdr3_nt: TGTGCCAGCACTGACCCCAGATACGGGAACACTGAAGCTTTCTTT
clone_size: few; d_call: -; j_call: TRBJ1-5; v_call: TRBV6-1; cdr3_aa: CASSRQDGQPQHF; cdr3_nt: TGTGCCTCCTCGCGGCAGGATGGTCAGCCCCAGCATTTT
clone_size: -; d_call: -; j_call: TRBJ1-6; v_call: TRBV6-1; cdr3_aa: CASSPGEGDSPLHF; cdr3_nt: TGTGCCAGCAGTCCAGGGGAAGGTGATTCACCCCTCCACTTT
clone_size: -; d_call: -; j_call: TRBJ2-1; v_call: TRBV7-3; cdr3_aa: CASSLLGGSYNEQFF; cdr3_nt: TGTGCCAGCAGCTTACTAGGGGGCTCCTACAATGAGCAGTTCTTC
clone_size: -; d_call: TRBD1; j_call: TRBJ1-2; v_call: TRBV20-1; cdr3_aa: CSARGPGTVSYGYTF; cdr3_nt: TGCAGTGCTAGAGGCCCCGGGACAGTCAGCTATGGCTACACCTTC
clone_size: few; d_call: TRBD1; j_call: TRBJ2-6; v_call: TRBV19; cdr3_aa: CASSRDRGYSSGANVLTF; cdr3_nt: TGTGCCAGTAGTAGAGACAGGGGCTACAGCTCTGGGGCCAACGTCCTGACTTTC
clone_size: -; d_call: TRBD2; j_call: TRBJ2-3; v_call: TRBV20-1; cdr3_aa: CSARVVLAGTDTQYF; cdr3_nt: TGCAGTGCTAGAGTTGTACTAGCGGGAACAGATACGCAGTATTTT
clone_size: -; d_call: -; j_call: TRBJ2-7; v_call: TRBV5-1; cdr3_aa: CASSRNSGSSYEQYF; cdr3_nt: TGCGCCAGCAGCCGTAATAGCGGAAGCTCCTACGAGCAGTACTTC
clone_size: few; d_call: -; j_call: TRBJ2-7; v_call: TRBV19; cdr3_aa: CASSNLGREQYF; cdr3_nt: TGTGCCAGTAGTAACTTGGGCAGAGAGCAGTACTTC
clone_size: -; d_call: -; j_call: TRBJ2-5; v_call: TRBV15; cdr3_aa: CATSAGTPGETQYF; cdr3_nt: TGTGCCACCAGCGCTGGGACGCCAGGAGAGACCCAGTACTTC
clone_size: -; d_call: TRBD2; j_call: TRBJ2-3; v_call: TRBV5-6; cdr3_aa: CASSGTGLAGKDTQYF; cdr3_nt: TGTGCCAGCAGCGGAACAGGACTAGCGGGAAAAGATACGCAGTATTTT
clone_size: few; d_call: -; j_call: TRBJ2-7; v_call: TRBV20-1; cdr3_aa: CSARLQGTYEQYF; cdr3_nt: TGCAGTGCTAGATTGCAGGGGACCTACGAGCAGTACTTC
clone_size: few; d_call: TRBD2; j_call: TRBJ2-7; v_call: TRBV20-1; cdr3_aa: CSAYDLAGVNEQYF; cdr3_nt: TGCAGTGCCTACGATCTAGCGGGAGTAAACGAGCAGTACTTC
clone_size: -; d_call: TRBD1; j_call: TRBJ1-1; v_call: TRBV20-1; cdr3_aa: CSAPGQGNTEAFF; cdr3_nt: TGCAGTGCACCCGGACAGGGGAACACTGAAGCTTTCTTT